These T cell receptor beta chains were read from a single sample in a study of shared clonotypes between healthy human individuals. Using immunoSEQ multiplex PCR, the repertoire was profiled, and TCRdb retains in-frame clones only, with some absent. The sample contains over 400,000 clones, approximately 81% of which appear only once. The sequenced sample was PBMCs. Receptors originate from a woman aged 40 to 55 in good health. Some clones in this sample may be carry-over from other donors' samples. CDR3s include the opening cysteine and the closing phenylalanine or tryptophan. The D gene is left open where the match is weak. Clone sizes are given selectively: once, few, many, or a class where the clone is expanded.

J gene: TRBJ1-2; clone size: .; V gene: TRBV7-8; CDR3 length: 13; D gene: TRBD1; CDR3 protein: CASGTDRSYGYTF; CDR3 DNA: TGTGCCAGCGGAACGGACAGGAGCTATGGCTACACCTTC
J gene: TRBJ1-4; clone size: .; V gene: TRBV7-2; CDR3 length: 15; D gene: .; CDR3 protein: CASSLLGPGDEKLFF; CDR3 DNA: TGTGCCAGCAGCTTATTGGGACCGGGGGATGAAAAACTGTTTTTT
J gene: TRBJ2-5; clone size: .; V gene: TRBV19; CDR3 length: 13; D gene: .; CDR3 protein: CASSIVVRETQYF; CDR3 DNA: TGTGCCAGTAGTATAGTGGTCAGGGAGACCCAGTACTTC
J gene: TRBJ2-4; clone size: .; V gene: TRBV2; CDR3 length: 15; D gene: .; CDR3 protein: CASSPESGSKNIQYF; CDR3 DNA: TGTGCCAGCAGCCCGGAGAGCGGGTCCAAAAACATTCAGTACTTC
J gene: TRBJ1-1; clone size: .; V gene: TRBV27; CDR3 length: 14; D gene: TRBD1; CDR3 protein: CASSHDRVSTEAFF; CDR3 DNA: TGTGCCAGCAGTCACGACAGGGTGTCCACTGAAGCTTTCTTT
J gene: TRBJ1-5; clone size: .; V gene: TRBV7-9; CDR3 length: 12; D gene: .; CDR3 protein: CASSTGNQPQHF; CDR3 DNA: TGTGCCAGCAGCACGGGGAATCAGCCCCAGCATTTT
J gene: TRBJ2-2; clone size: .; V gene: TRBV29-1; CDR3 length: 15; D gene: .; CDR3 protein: CSVLGRTSNTGELFF; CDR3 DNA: TGCAGCGTTCTGGGCCGAACTTCGAACACCGGGGAGCTGTTTTTT
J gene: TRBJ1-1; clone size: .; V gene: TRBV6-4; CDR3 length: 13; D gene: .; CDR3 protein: CASSEGVNTEAFF; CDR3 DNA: TGTGCCAGCAGTGAAGGAGTGAACACTGAAGCTTTCTTT
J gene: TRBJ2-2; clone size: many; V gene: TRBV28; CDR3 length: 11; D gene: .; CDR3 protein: CASKDTGELFF; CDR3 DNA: TGTGCCAGCAAAGACACCGGGGAGCTGTTTTTT
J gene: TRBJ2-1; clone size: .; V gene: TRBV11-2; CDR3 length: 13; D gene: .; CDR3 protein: CASSLDTVNEQFF; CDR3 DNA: TGTGCCAGCAGCTTAGATACCGTTAATGAGCAGTTCTTC
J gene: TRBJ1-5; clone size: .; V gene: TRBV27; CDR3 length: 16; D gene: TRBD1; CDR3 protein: CASRDLYGQANQPQHF; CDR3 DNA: TGTGCCAGCAGAGACTTATACGGACAGGCGAATCAGCCCCAGCATTTT
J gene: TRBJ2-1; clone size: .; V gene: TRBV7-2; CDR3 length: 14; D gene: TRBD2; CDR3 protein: CASSLGLAVGEQFF; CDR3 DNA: TGTGCCAGCAGCTTAGGACTAGCGGTGGGTGAGCAGTTCTTC
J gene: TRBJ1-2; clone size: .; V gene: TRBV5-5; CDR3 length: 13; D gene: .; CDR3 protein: CASSGGVRYGYTF; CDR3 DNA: TGTGCCAGCAGCGGTGGGGTCCGCTATGGCTACACCTTC
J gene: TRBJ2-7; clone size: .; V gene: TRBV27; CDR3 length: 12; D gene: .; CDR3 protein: CATKRSSYEQYF; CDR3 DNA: TGTGCCACCAAGCGGTCTTCCTACGAGCAGTACTTC
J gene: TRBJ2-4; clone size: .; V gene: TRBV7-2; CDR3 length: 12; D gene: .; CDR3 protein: CASSLAVGIQYF; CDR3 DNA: TGTGCCAGCAGCTTAGCTGTGGGCATTCAGTACTTC
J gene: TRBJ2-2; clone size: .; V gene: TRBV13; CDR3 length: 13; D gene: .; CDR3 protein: CASSQGVPGELFF; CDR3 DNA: TGTGCCAGCAGCCAAGGGGTCCCCGGGGAGCTGTTTTTT
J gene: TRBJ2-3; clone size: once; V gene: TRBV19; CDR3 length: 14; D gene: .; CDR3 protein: CASRNWIGADTQYF; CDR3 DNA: TGTGCCAGTAGGAACTGGATTGGGGCAGATACGCAGTATTTT
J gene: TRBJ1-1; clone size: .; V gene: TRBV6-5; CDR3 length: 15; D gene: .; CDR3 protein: CASSKRRGGYTEAFF; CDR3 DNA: TGTGCCAGCAGTAAACGAAGGGGGGGGTACACTGAAGCTTTCTTT
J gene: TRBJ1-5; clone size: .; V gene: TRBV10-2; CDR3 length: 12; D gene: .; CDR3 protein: CARPGGRGPQHF; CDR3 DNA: TGCGCCAGACCTGGGGGCCGGGGGCCCCAGCATTTT
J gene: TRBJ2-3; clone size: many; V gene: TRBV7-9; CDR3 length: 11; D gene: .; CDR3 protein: CASSYENTQYF; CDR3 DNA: TGTGCCAGCAGCTATGAGAATACGCAGTATTTT
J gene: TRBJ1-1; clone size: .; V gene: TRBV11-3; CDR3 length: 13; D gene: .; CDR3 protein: CASSFHRNTEAFF; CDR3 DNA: TGTGCCAGCAGCTTCCACAGGAACACTGAAGCTTTCTTT
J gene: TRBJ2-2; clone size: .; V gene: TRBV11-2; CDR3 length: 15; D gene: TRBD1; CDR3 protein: CASSQDRAGTGELFF; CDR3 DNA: TGTGCCAGCAGCCAAGACAGGGCGGGCACCGGGGAGCTGTTTTTT
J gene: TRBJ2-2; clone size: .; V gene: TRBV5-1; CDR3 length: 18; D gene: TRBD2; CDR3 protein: CASSVNGASGSFSGELFF; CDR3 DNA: TGCGCCAGCAGCGTCAATGGTGCTAGCGGGAGTTTTTCCGGGGAGCTGTTTTTT
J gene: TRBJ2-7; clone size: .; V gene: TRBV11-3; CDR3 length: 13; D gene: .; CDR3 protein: CASSPFPGREQYF; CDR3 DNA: TGTGCCAGCAGCCCTTTCCCGGGGCGCGAGCAGTACTTC
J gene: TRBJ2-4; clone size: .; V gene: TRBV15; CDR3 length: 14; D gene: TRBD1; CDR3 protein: CATSRGDREGIQYF; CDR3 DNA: TGTGCCACCAGCAGGGGGGACAGGGAGGGCATTCAGTACTTC
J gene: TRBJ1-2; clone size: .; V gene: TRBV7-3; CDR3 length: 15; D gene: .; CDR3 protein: CASSTTSPWIGGYTF; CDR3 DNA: TGTGCCAGCAGCACGACTTCCCCGTGGATAGGCGGCTACACCTTC
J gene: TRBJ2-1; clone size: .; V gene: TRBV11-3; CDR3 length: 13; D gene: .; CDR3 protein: CASSWRGSHEQFF; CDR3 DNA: TGTGCCAGCAGCTGGAGGGGGTCCCATGAGCAGTTCTTC
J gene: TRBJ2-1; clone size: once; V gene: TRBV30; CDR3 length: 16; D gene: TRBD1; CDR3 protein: CAWSPPTGGSYNEQFF; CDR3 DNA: TGTGCCTGGTCGCCCCCAACAGGGGGATCCTACAATGAGCAGTTCTTC
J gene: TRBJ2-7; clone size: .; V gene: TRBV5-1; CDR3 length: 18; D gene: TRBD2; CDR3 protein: CASSLDWTSGRQTYEQYF; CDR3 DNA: TGCGCCAGCAGCTTGGACTGGACTAGCGGGAGACAAACCTACGAGCAGTACTTC
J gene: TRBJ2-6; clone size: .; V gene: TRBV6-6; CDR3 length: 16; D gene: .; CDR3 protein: CASSYEGTPGANVLTF; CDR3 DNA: TGTGCCAGCAGTTACGAAGGGACCCCTGGGGCCAACGTCCTGACTTTC
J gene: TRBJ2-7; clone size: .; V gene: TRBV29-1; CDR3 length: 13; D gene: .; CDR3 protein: CSVEESAGNEQYF; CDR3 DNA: TGCAGCGTTGAAGAATCCGCCGGCAACGAGCAGTACTTC
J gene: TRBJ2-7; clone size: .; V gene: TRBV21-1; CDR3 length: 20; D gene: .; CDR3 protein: CASTTAVKGPDRGFDYEQYF; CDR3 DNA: TGTGCCAGCACTACAGCGGTTAAGGGACCCGACAGGGGGTTTGACTACGAGCAGTACTTC
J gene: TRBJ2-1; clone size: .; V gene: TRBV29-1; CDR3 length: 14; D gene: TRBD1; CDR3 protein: CSAGDTGGHNEQFF; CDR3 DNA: TGCAGCGCTGGGGATACAGGGGGTCACAATGAGCAGTTCTTC
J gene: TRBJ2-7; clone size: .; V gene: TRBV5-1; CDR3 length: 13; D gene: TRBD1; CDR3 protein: CASSLDRYYEQYF; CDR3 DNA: TGCGCCAGCAGCCTGGACAGGTACTACGAGCAGTACTTC
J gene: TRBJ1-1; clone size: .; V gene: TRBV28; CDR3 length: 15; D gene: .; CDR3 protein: CASSLKLKRNTEAFF; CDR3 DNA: TGTGCCAGCAGTTTAAAGTTGAAGAGGAACACTGAAGCTTTCTTT
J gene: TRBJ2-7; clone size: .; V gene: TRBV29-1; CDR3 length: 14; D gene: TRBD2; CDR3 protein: CSARSGSATYEQYF; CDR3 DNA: TGCAGCGCCCGGAGCGGGAGCGCTACTTACGAGCAGTACTTC
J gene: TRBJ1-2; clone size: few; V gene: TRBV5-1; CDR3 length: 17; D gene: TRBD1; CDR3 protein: CASSLVVEGRGQHGYTF; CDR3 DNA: TGCGCCAGCAGCTTGGTAGTCGAGGGCAGGGGGCAGCATGGCTACACCTTC
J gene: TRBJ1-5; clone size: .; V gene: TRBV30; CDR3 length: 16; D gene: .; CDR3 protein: CAWSAGGGGSNQPQHF; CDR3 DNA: TGTGCCTGGAGTGCTGGAGGTGGAGGGAGCAATCAGCCCCAGCATTTT
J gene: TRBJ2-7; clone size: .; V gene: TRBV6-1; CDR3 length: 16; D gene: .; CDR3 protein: CASSVATTTPSYEQYF; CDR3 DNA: TGTGCCAGCAGTGTAGCAACGACCACACCCTCCTACGAGCAGTACTTC
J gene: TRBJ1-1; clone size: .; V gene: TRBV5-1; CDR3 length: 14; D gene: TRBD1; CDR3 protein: CASSLTGEDTEAFF; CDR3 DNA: TGCGCCAGCAGCCTTACAGGGGAGGACACTGAAGCTTTCTTT
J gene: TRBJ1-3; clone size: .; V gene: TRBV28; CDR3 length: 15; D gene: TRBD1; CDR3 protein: CASSLGRGIGNTIYF; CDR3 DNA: TGTGCCAGCAGCCTGGGCAGGGGGATTGGAAACACCATATATTTT
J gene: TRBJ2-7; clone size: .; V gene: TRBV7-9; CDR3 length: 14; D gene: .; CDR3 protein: CASSPRAGSYEQYF; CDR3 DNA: TGTGCCAGCAGCCCCCGGGCCGGATCCTACGAGCAGTACTTC
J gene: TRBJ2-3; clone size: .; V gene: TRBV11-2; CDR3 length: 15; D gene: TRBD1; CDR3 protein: CASSPTGTGPDTQYF; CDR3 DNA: TGTGCCAGCAGCCCCACCGGGACAGGCCCAGATACGCAGTATTTT
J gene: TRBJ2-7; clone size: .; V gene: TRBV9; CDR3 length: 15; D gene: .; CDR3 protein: CASSVALAGTYEQYF; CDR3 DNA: TGTGCCAGCAGCGTAGCTTTGGCTGGAACCTACGAGCAGTACTTC
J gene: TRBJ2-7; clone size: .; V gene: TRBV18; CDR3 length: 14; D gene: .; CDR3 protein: CASSPTHRGGEQYF; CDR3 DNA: TGTGCCAGCTCACCCACCCACCGAGGGGGCGAGCAGTACTTC
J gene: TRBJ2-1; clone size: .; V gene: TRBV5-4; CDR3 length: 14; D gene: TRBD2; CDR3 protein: CASSLGGSFYEQFF; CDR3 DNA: TGTGCCAGCAGCCTTGGCGGGAGTTTCTATGAGCAGTTCTTC
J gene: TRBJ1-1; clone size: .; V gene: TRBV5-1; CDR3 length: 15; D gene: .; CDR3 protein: CASRLEAQPNTEAFF; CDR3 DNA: TGCGCCAGCAGACTGGAGGCACAACCGAACACTGAAGCTTTCTTT
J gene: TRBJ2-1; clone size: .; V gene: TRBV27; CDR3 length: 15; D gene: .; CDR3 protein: CASSLPLADYNEQFF; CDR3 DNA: TGTGCCAGCAGTTTACCACTAGCAGACTACAATGAGCAGTTCTTC
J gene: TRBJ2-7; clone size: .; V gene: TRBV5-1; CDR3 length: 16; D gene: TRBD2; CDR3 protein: CASSQGLAGVSYEQYF; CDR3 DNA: TGCGCCAGCAGCCAGGGACTAGCGGGAGTAAGTTACGAGCAGTACTTC
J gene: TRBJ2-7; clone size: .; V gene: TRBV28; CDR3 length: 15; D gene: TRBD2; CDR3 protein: CASRLRRTSPHEQYF; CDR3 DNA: TGTGCCAGCAGACTCCGCAGGACTAGTCCCCACGAGCAGTACTTC
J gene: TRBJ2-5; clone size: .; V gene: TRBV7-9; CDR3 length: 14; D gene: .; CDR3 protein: CASSLGQVQETQYF; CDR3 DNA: TGTGCCAGCAGCTTAGGACAGGTGCAAGAGACCCAGTACTTC
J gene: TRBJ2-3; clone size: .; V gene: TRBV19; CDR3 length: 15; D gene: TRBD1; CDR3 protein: CASSSQGAVGNTQYF; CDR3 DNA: TGTGCCAGTAGTTCACAGGGGGCAGTTGGAAATACGCAGTATTTT